The next 8 T cell receptor beta chains were all read from a single sample in a study of blood T cell repertoires in COVID-19 (dated by TCRdb to 2018 to 2021). Receptors were amplified or captured by the immunoSEQ multiplex PCR assay. TCRdb retrieved this table from immuneACCESS and kept in-frame rearrangements only. Not all clones are present; in checked studies, unresolved V genes account for under half, and no reason is known for the remainder. Recorded for this sample are over 100,000 clones; roughly 80% of them occurred a single time. The top ten clonotypes cover roughly 7.9% of the sample. The source material was peripheral blood. These receptors originate from an older man with acute or convalescent COVID-19.

A word on this clone: Other DNA sequences from this sample encode an identical CDR3 as well. CDR3 loop: CASSERLTDTQYF. The CDR3 DNA follows: TGTGCCAGCAGTGAAAGACTGACAGATACGCAGTATTTT. The chain links TRBV6-1 to TRBJ2-3; D is undetermined. CDR3 length equals 13 residues. Germline-derived CDR1 and CDR2 are MNHNS and SASEGT. Between the trimmed V and J ends, which lost 2 bases and 3 bases, there was a span of 6 bases.

The chain uses TRBV12-3 or TRBV12-4 and TRBJ1-1, with TRBD1 as a possible D gene (5 bases). V shed 1 base and J shed 6 bases, with 9 bases lying between them. The CDR3 totals 13 residues. The CDR3 nucleotides read TGTGCCAGCAGTTTAGGACAGTTCGCTGAAGCTTTCTTT. Protein product: CASSLGQFAEAFF.

This chain connects TRBV7-8 to TRBJ1-1; no clear D gene. The V end lost 6 bases, the J end lost 0 bases, and 17 bases lay between the germline ends. Germline CDR1 is SGHVS and CDR2 is FQNEAQ. The CDR3 runs to 16 residues. CDR3 sequence: CASRQTRAGLNTEAFF. The CDR3 bases are TGTGCCAGCAGACAAACCCGCGCAGGCCTGAACACTGAAGCTTTCTTT.

The chain is built from TRBV27 and TRBJ1-2; D remains ambiguous. CDR3 length equals 14 residues. CDR1 is MNHEY, CDR2 SMNVEV, per germline (reference sequence). The V end was cut by 8 bases, the J end by 6 bases, with 19 bases between. CDR3 loop: CASSLGAKINGYTF. The CDR3 coding sequence is TGTGCCAGCTCCCTGGGCGCTAAAATAAATGGCTACACCTTC.

This clone is a singleton in its sample. The chain links TRBV3-1 (or the pseudogene TRBV3-2) to TRBJ1-3, with TRBD1 identical over 9 bases. The CDR3 extends over 15 amino acids. In germline, CDR1 is LGHDT, CDR2 YNNKEL (reference sequence). V was clipped by 3 bases and J by 0 bases; unmatched bases: 0. CDR3: CASSQTGGSGNTIYF. CDR3 in DNA: TGTGCCAGCAGCCAGACAGGGGGCTCTGGAAACACCATATATTTT.

This clone was detected a few times. This rearrangement joins TRBV4-2 to TRBJ1-4, with unresolved D. The V end was cut by 0 bases, the J end by 0 bases, with 11 bases between. The CDR3 consists of 17 residues. Germline loops: CDR1 LGHNA, CDR2 YNFKEQ. CDR3 residues: CASSQDTGLATNEKLFF. CDR3 nucleotides: TGTGCCAGCAGCCAAGATACCGGGTTAGCAACTAATGAAAAACTGTTTTTT.

This chain links TRBV24-1 with TRBJ1-6, with 8 bases aligning to TRBD1. Germline values: CDR1 KGHDR, CDR2 SFDVKD. V lost 7 bases and J lost 5; bases outside the gene matches: 0. The CDR3 totals 13 residues. Here the CDR3 reads CATSRGHNSPLHF. The CDR3 coding sequence is TGTGCCACCAGCAGGGGGCATAATTCACCCCTCCACTTT.

The V call is TRBV2, the J call TRBJ2-3, with 11 bases identical to TRBD1. V lost 6 bases and J lost 4; bases outside the gene matches: 3. The CDR3 runs 14 residues. CDR1 SNHLY and CDR2 FYNNEI come from the germline V gene. The CDR3 region has the DNA TGTGCCAGCAGACGGACAGGGGGCTCAGATACGCAGTATTTT. Protein sequence: CASRRTGGSDTQYF.